These T cell receptor beta chains were read from a single sample in a study of cytomegalovirus exposure and HLA in healthy donors. Data came from immunoSEQ multiplex PCR; TCRdb stores just in-frame clones and leaves some out. The sample yields some 130,000 clones, about 74% seen once. The specimen was PBMCs. These receptors were taken from a man aged 35-49 years in good health and CMV-seronegative. The CDR3 runs from the conserved cysteine through the conserved F or W. Each record gives: D gene, CDR3 length, V gene, J gene, clone size, CDR3 protein, CDR3 DNA. A D gene is named only where the DNA matches it firmly. A clone size is listed for some rows: how often the clone was seen (once, few, many), or a class if it is expanded.

d_gene: -; len: 11; v_gene: TRBV20-1; j_gene: TRBJ2-7; abundance: -; CDR3aa: CSATTRYEQYF; CDR3nt: TGCAGTGCTACCACTAGATACGAGCAGTACTTC
d_gene: TRBD2; len: 16; v_gene: TRBV27; j_gene: TRBJ2-7; abundance: -; CDR3aa: CASSLYFSASGYEQYF; CDR3nt: TGTGCCAGCAGTTTATACTTTTCGGCTAGCGGCTACGAGCAGTACTTC
d_gene: TRBD1; len: 15; v_gene: TRBV13; j_gene: TRBJ1-1; abundance: -; CDR3aa: CASSVLQGANTEAFF; CDR3nt: TGTGCCAGCAGCGTCCTACAGGGGGCTAATACTGAAGCTTTCTTT
d_gene: -; len: 13; v_gene: TRBV30; j_gene: TRBJ1-5; abundance: -; CDR3aa: CAWNGASGQPQHF; CDR3nt: TGTGCCTGGAACGGAGCGAGTGGACAGCCCCAGCATTTT
d_gene: TRBD2; len: 14; v_gene: TRBV7-9; j_gene: TRBJ2-1; abundance: -; CDR3aa: CASSLGLENNEQFF; CDR3nt: TGTGCCAGCAGCCTGGGACTAGAAAACAATGAGCAGTTCTTC
d_gene: TRBD1; len: 12; v_gene: TRBV30; j_gene: TRBJ2-7; abundance: -; CDR3aa: CAWGGQVYEQYF; CDR3nt: TGTGCCTGGGGGGGACAGGTCTACGAGCAGTACTTC
d_gene: -; len: 16; v_gene: TRBV6-6; j_gene: TRBJ1-3; abundance: -; CDR3aa: CASSEPRAGYRNTIYF; CDR3nt: TGTGCCAGCAGCGAACCAAGGGCAGGGTATCGAAACACCATATATTTT
d_gene: -; len: 14; v_gene: TRBV29-1; j_gene: TRBJ1-3; abundance: -; CDR3aa: CSVEVGDSGNTIYF; CDR3nt: TGCAGCGTTGAAGTCGGGGACTCTGGAAACACCATATATTTT
d_gene: -; len: 14; v_gene: TRBV10-3; j_gene: TRBJ1-1; abundance: once; CDR3aa: CAISDPQVGTEAFF; CDR3nt: TGTGCCATCAGTGATCCTCAGGTGGGCACTGAAGCTTTCTTT
d_gene: -; len: 11; v_gene: TRBV20-1; j_gene: TRBJ2-7; abundance: -; CDR3aa: CSASGSDEQYF; CDR3nt: TGCAGTGCTAGCGGGAGCGACGAGCAGTACTTC
d_gene: -; len: 14; v_gene: TRBV19; j_gene: TRBJ2-5; abundance: -; CDR3aa: CASSMIGRSETQYF; CDR3nt: TGTGCCAGTAGTATGATCGGTCGGTCGGAGACCCAGTACTTC
d_gene: TRBD1; len: 17; v_gene: TRBV4-2; j_gene: TRBJ2-4; abundance: -; CDR3aa: CASSQEGGIGFKNIQYF; CDR3nt: TGTGCCAGCAGCCAAGAAGGGGGCATCGGCTTCAAAAACATTCAGTACTTC
d_gene: -; len: 16; v_gene: TRBV7-8; j_gene: TRBJ1-4; abundance: -; CDR3aa: CASSNRDTATNEKLFF; CDR3nt: TGTGCCAGCAGCAACAGGGATACTGCAACTAATGAAAAACTGTTTTTT
d_gene: -; len: 15; v_gene: TRBV10-3; j_gene: TRBJ2-5; abundance: -; CDR3aa: CAITGQLDNQETQYF; CDR3nt: TGTGCCATCACCGGACAGCTCGACAACCAAGAGACCCAGTACTTC
d_gene: TRBD1; len: 15; v_gene: TRBV29-1; j_gene: TRBJ2-7; abundance: -; CDR3aa: CSVEDSGTGGHEQYF; CDR3nt: TGCAGCGTTGAGGATTCCGGGACAGGGGGCCACGAGCAGTACTTC
d_gene: -; len: 15; v_gene: TRBV6-1; j_gene: TRBJ1-5; abundance: -; CDR3aa: CASSLPPLSNQPQHF; CDR3nt: TGTGCCAGCAGCCTGCCCCCCCTAAGCAATCAGCCCCAGCATTTT
d_gene: -; len: 15; v_gene: TRBV5-1; j_gene: TRBJ2-7; abundance: -; CDR3aa: CASSLAGTPSYEQYF; CDR3nt: TGCGCCAGCAGCTTGGCGGGGACACCCTCCTACGAGCAGTACTTC
d_gene: TRBD1; len: 15; v_gene: TRBV10-3; j_gene: TRBJ2-7; abundance: -; CDR3aa: CATGRTGGSSYEQYF; CDR3nt: TGTGCCACCGGCAGGACAGGGGGCAGCTCCTACGAGCAGTACTTC
d_gene: TRBD2; len: 17; v_gene: TRBV18; j_gene: TRBJ2-7; abundance: -; CDR3aa: CASSPLKAGALSYEQYF; CDR3nt: TGTGCCAGCTCCCCCCTGAAAGCGGGAGCCCTCTCCTACGAGCAGTACTTC
d_gene: TRBD2; len: 14; v_gene: TRBV5-1; j_gene: TRBJ2-7; abundance: -; CDR3aa: CASSLVLAGGEQYF; CDR3nt: TGCGCCAGCAGCTTGGTACTAGCGGGGGGCGAGCAGTACTTC
d_gene: TRBD1; len: 15; v_gene: TRBV5-1; j_gene: TRBJ1-2; abundance: -; CDR3aa: CASSLDGTGGYGYTF; CDR3nt: TGCGCCAGCAGCTTGGACGGGACAGGGGGCTATGGCTACACCTTC
d_gene: -; len: 12; v_gene: TRBV30; j_gene: TRBJ2-5; abundance: -; CDR3aa: CAWGVREETQYF; CDR3nt: TGTGCCTGGGGCGTCCGGGAGGAGACCCAGTACTTC
d_gene: TRBD1; len: 17; v_gene: TRBV5-1; j_gene: TRBJ2-7; abundance: -; CDR3aa: CASSFLVPGTGVPKQYF; CDR3nt: TGCGCCAGCAGCTTTCTGGTTCCCGGGACAGGGGTCCCCAAGCAGTACTTC
d_gene: -; len: 14; v_gene: TRBV4-3; j_gene: TRBJ1-2; abundance: -; CDR3aa: CASSQDKGNYGYTF; CDR3nt: TGCGCCAGCAGCCAAGATAAGGGGAACTATGGCTACACCTTC
d_gene: -; len: 13; v_gene: TRBV2; j_gene: TRBJ2-1; abundance: -; CDR3aa: CASSDQVPNEQFF; CDR3nt: TGTGCCAGCAGTGATCAGGTTCCCAATGAGCAGTTCTTC
d_gene: -; len: 13; v_gene: TRBV18; j_gene: TRBJ1-1; abundance: once; CDR3aa: CASSPNRVTEAFF; CDR3nt: TGTGCCAGCTCACCAAACAGGGTCACTGAAGCTTTCTTT
d_gene: TRBD2; len: 15; v_gene: TRBV6-1; j_gene: TRBJ2-1; abundance: -; CDR3aa: CAIRTSGGSYNEQFF; CDR3nt: TGTGCCATAAGGACTAGCGGGGGATCCTACAATGAGCAGTTCTTC
d_gene: TRBD1; len: 16; v_gene: TRBV18; j_gene: TRBJ1-4; abundance: few; CDR3aa: CASSPLNRGPSEKLFF; CDR3nt: TGTGCCAGCTCACCGCTAAACAGGGGCCCAAGTGAAAAACTGTTTTTT
d_gene: TRBD2; len: 18; v_gene: TRBV5-5; j_gene: TRBJ2-7; abundance: few; CDR3aa: CASSPLFLPSGRGYEQYF; CDR3nt: TGTGCCAGCAGCCCATTATTCCTCCCTAGCGGGAGGGGCTACGAGCAGTACTTC
d_gene: -; len: 11; v_gene: TRBV27; j_gene: TRBJ2-5; abundance: -; CDR3aa: CASSPQETQYF; CDR3nt: TGTGCCAGCAGTCCTCAAGAGACCCAGTACTTC
d_gene: TRBD2; len: 14; v_gene: TRBV6-1; j_gene: TRBJ2-3; abundance: -; CDR3aa: CASSPGLDTDTQYF; CDR3nt: TGTGCCAGCAGTCCGGGACTAGATACAGATACGCAGTATTTT
d_gene: TRBD1; len: 14; v_gene: TRBV5-1; j_gene: TRBJ1-2; abundance: -; CDR3aa: CASSPRQGTVSYTF; CDR3nt: TGCGCCAGCAGCCCGCGACAGGGCACTGTGAGCTACACCTTC
d_gene: TRBD1; len: 18; v_gene: TRBV4-1; j_gene: TRBJ1-1; abundance: -; CDR3aa: CASSQDTGMGTANTEAFF; CDR3nt: TGCGCCAGCAGCCAAGATACGGGAATGGGGACAGCGAACACTGAAGCTTTCTTT
d_gene: -; len: 14; v_gene: TRBV13; j_gene: TRBJ2-5; abundance: -; CDR3aa: CASSPSPGQETQYF; CDR3nt: TGTGCCAGCAGCCCCTCCCCAGGACAAGAGACCCAGTACTTC
d_gene: TRBD2; len: 17; v_gene: TRBV5-1; j_gene: TRBJ2-5; abundance: -; CDR3aa: CASSSRTSGSYQETQYF; CDR3nt: TGCGCCAGCAGCTCTCGGACTAGCGGGTCGTACCAAGAGACCCAGTACTTC
d_gene: -; len: 14; v_gene: TRBV9; j_gene: TRBJ2-3; abundance: -; CDR3aa: CASSVQGSTDTQYF; CDR3nt: TGTGCCAGCAGCGTCCAGGGCAGCACAGATACGCAGTATTTT
d_gene: TRBD1; len: 13; v_gene: TRBV5-1; j_gene: TRBJ2-7; abundance: -; CDR3aa: CASSQTGAYEQYF; CDR3nt: TGCGCCAGCAGCCAGACAGGGGCCTACGAGCAGTACTTC
d_gene: TRBD2; len: 16; v_gene: TRBV7-2; j_gene: TRBJ2-2; abundance: -; CDR3aa: CASSLPRLAVAGELFF; CDR3nt: TGTGCCAGCAGCTTACCCCGACTAGCTGTGGCCGGGGAGCTGTTTTTT
d_gene: TRBD1; len: 14; v_gene: TRBV7-2; j_gene: TRBJ2-7; abundance: -; CDR3aa: CASSPGTVTYEQYF; CDR3nt: TGTGCCAGCAGCCCGGGGACAGTTACCTACGAGCAGTACTTC
d_gene: -; len: 14; v_gene: TRBV27; j_gene: TRBJ1-6; abundance: -; CDR3aa: CASSFGGYNSPLHF; CDR3nt: TGTGCCAGCAGTTTCGGGGGATATAATTCACCCCTCCACTTT
d_gene: TRBD2; len: 16; v_gene: TRBV4-2; j_gene: TRBJ2-1; abundance: -; CDR3aa: CASSQRLAGGGDEQFF; CDR3nt: TGTGCCAGCAGCCAGCGACTAGCGGGAGGGGGTGATGAGCAGTTCTTC
d_gene: -; len: 11; v_gene: TRBV27; j_gene: TRBJ2-7; abundance: -; CDR3aa: CASLQGPEQYF; CDR3nt: TGTGCCAGCCTACAGGGCCCCGAGCAGTACTTC
d_gene: -; len: 12; v_gene: TRBV7-9; j_gene: TRBJ2-2; abundance: -; CDR3aa: CASRSGAGELFF; CDR3nt: TGTGCCAGCAGATCAGGGGCCGGGGAGCTGTTTTTT
d_gene: TRBD2; len: 14; v_gene: TRBV5-1; j_gene: TRBJ2-5; abundance: -; CDR3aa: CASRSGGSQETQYF; CDR3nt: TGCGCCAGCAGGTCGGGGGGGTCACAAGAGACCCAGTACTTC
d_gene: TRBD1; len: 17; v_gene: TRBV5-6; j_gene: TRBJ2-2; abundance: -; CDR3aa: CASSRPRQGVNTGELFF; CDR3nt: TGTGCCAGCAGCCGCCCCCGGCAGGGGGTGAACACCGGGGAGCTGTTTTTT
d_gene: -; len: 15; v_gene: TRBV21-1; j_gene: TRBJ2-1; abundance: -; CDR3aa: CASSTTPAGDNEQFF; CDR3nt: TGTGCCAGCAGCACAACCCCGGCCGGGGACAATGAGCAGTTCTTC
d_gene: TRBD1; len: 13; v_gene: TRBV28; j_gene: TRBJ1-5; abundance: -; CDR3aa: CASRTGSDQPQHF; CDR3nt: TGTGCCAGCCGGACAGGGTCGGATCAGCCCCAGCATTTT
d_gene: TRBD1; len: 14; v_gene: TRBV27; j_gene: TRBJ1-3; abundance: -; CDR3aa: CASSPSDRGNTIYF; CDR3nt: TGTGCCAGCAGTCCTTCGGACAGGGGAAACACCATATATTTT
d_gene: -; len: 12; v_gene: TRBV29-1; j_gene: TRBJ2-5; abundance: -; CDR3aa: CSVEGGEETQYF; CDR3nt: TGCAGCGTTGAAGGTGGAGAGGAGACCCAGTACTTC
d_gene: -; len: 12; v_gene: TRBV30; j_gene: TRBJ2-3; abundance: -; CDR3aa: CATGYSTDTQYF; CDR3nt: TGTGCCACAGGGTATAGTACAGATACGCAGTATTTT